This T cell receptor beta chain was sequenced for a study of shared clonotypes between healthy human individuals. TCRdb's copy holds only in-frame clones and misses some; the assay was immunoSEQ multiplex PCR. The sample yields some 470,000 clones, 76% seen once. CDR3 length: 14 residues. Deletions cut 2 bases from V and 3 bases from J, with 8 bases between. Germline V gene data show CDR1 as SGHRS and CDR2 as YFSETQ. This rearrangement joins TRBV5-1 to TRBJ2-2; D remains ambiguous. Sequences were obtained from PBMCs. The source of this sequence is a middle-aged woman in good health. Some clones in this sample may be carry-over from other donors' samples. CDR3 coding DNA: TGCGCCAGCAGCTTTGTTGTGGACACCGGGGAGCTGTTTTTT. Amino acids: CASSFVVDTGELFF.